This entry concerns a single T cell receptor (beta chain). The germline gives CDR1 MNHNS, CDR2 SASEGT. This CDR3 is built from 15 residues. V lost 3 bases to trimming and J lost 4 bases, with 10 bases between them. This entry is derived from a study of cytomegalovirus exposure and HLA in healthy donors. On the study more broadly: An earlier analysis identified more than 95 million unique TCR beta sequences in about 179 million T cells.

The PCR ran on 60 Vbeta and 13 Jbeta primers. Here immunoSEQ multiplex PCR was the method, and the copy in TCRdb shows in-frame clones only, minus some. The table includes 140,000 to 150,000 clones, under 90% detected once. Sequencing was done on a sample of PBMCs. The sequence was obtained from a man aged 35 to 55 in good health and CMV-seronegative. The chain joins TRBV6-1 to TRBJ2-6; perhaps TRBD1 as D (6 bases). Here the CDR3 reads CASSDTGTGANVLTF. CDR3 bases: TGTGCCAGCAGTGATACAGGGACGGGGGCCAACGTCCTGACTTTC.